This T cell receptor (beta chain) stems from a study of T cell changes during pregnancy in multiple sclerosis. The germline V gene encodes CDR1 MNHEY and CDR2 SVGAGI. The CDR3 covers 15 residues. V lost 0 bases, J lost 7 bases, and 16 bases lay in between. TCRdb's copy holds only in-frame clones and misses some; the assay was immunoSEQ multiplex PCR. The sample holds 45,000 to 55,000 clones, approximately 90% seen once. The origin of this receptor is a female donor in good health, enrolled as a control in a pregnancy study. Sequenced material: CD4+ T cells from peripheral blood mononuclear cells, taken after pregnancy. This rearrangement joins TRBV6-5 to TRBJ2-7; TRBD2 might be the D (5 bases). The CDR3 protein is CASSYSIGVSGEQYF. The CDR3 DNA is TGTGCCAGCAGTTACTCGATTGGGGTCAGCGGTGAGCAGTACTTC.